A single sample gave rise to the 8 T cell receptor beta chains below, sequenced in a study of blood T cells in healthy people across ages. It was with a sample-barcoded 5' primer and a J-beta primer mix that a second PCR of roughly 6 to 12 cycles was run. A single record per CDR3 protein comes from TCRdb applying MiXCR to the 5' RACE reads. The sample has around 1,900,000 distinct CDR3 sequences, 30% to 40% seen once; the top ten hold more than 20%. The sequenced sample consisted of blood. Every receptor here comes from a human donor in good health.

In its sample, this clonotype was seen once. This sequence joins TRBV2 and TRBJ2-1; D unclear. The germline gives CDR1 SNHLY, CDR2 FYNNEI. The CDR3 loop spans 12 amino acids. Trimming removed 4 bases from V and 13 bases from J, with 14 bases in between. The DNA for the CDR3 is TGTGCCAGCAGTGTCTCATTGTTAGACCAGTTCTTC. It encodes CASSVSLLDQFF.

This clonotype has only a few counts. The genes are TRBV4-2 and TRBJ1-2; 8 bases are shared with TRBD1. The CDR3 has 13 amino acids. The germline V gene encodes CDR1 LGHNA and CDR2 YNFKEQ. Trimming removed 0 bases from V and 13 bases from J; junction bases left unmatched: 7. In DNA, the CDR3 is TGTGCCAGCAGCCAAGAGTGGACAGGGAGTCCCACCTTC. Encoded protein: CASSQEWTGSPTF.

The gene calls are TRBV5-1 and TRBJ2-7; D gene unclear. V dropped 3 bases and J dropped 5 bases, with 12 bases sitting between them. Germline values: CDR1 SGHRS, CDR2 YFSETQ. CDR3 size: 13 residues. The CDR3 DNA is TGCGCCAGCAGCTCAGGTGGGCTCGACGAGCAGTACTTC. Translation: CASSSGGLDEQYF.

This clonotype was found a few times. The rearrangement links TRBV9 to TRBJ2-1; TRBD2 matches 10 bases. V lost 0 bases, J lost 0 bases, and 9 bases stayed unmatched. There are 19 residues in the CDR3. Germline CDR1 reads SGDLS; CDR2 reads YYNGEE. The DNA for the CDR3 is TGTGCCAGCAGCGTAGGTAGTAGCGGGGGGCTCGACTCCTACAATGAGCAGTTCTTC. Protein: CASSVGSSGGLDSYNEQFF.

This clonotype was recorded a few times. This sequence joins TRBV24-1 and TRBJ2-4, with TRBD2 matching over 8 bases. Gene TRBJ2-7 matches the end of the DNA better, so the J call may be wrong. Germline lookup yields CDR1 KGHDR and CDR2 SFDVKD. The CDR3 loop spans 15 amino acids. The CDR3 nucleotides are TGTGCCACCAGTGATCCCAGCGGGGGAAGCAACGAGCAGTACTTC. Translated, it gives CATSDPSGGSNEQYF.

The chain is built from TRBV5-1 and TRBJ2-7; 7 bases line up with TRBD1. CDR1 and CDR2 from the germline V gene are SGHRS and YFSETQ. V lost 4 bases to trimming and J lost 5 bases; unmatched junction nucleotides: 15. This CDR3 is 16 amino acids long. DNA of the CDR3: TGCGCCAGCAGCAGAGAGATTAGGGACAGCTTCCACGAGCAGTACTTC. It specifies CASSREIRDSFHEQYF.

Concerning this clonotype itself: Mismatch with germline at one junction end may stem from a read error. The CDR3 DNA sequence: TGTGCCGGCAGCGTCCGGGAGGCCTACGAGCAGTACTTC. It codes for CAGSVREAYEQYF. The chain has TRBV9 and TRBJ2-4; 7 nucleotides agree with TRBD2. The end of the DNA fits TRBJ2-7 better, so the J call may be wrong. Germline CDR1 and CDR2: SGDLS and YYNGEE. This CDR3 has 13 amino acids.

This clonotype was counted between two and nine times. The chain combines TRBV7-2 with TRBJ2-3, with TRBD2 matching 11 bases. V lost 4 bases to trimming and J lost 0 bases; unmatched junction nucleotides: 15. This CDR3 region has 20 residues. Germline V lookup: CDR1 SGHTA, CDR2 FQGNSA. CDR3 residues: CASSSDWRTSGGQSTDTQYF. As DNA, the CDR3 is TGTGCCAGCAGCTCCGACTGGAGAACTAGCGGGGGCCAAAGCACAGATACGCAGTATTTT.